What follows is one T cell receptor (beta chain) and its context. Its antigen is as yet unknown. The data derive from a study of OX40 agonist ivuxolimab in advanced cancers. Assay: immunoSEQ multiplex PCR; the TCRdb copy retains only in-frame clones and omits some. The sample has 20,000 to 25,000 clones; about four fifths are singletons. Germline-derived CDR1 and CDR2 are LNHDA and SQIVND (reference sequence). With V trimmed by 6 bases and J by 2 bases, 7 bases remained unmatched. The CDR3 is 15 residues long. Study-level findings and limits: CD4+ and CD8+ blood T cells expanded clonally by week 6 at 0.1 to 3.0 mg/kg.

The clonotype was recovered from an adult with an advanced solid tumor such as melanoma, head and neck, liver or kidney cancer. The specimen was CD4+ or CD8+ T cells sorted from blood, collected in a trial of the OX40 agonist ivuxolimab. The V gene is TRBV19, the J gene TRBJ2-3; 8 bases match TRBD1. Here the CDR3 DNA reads TGTGCCAGTAGCTTGGACAGGGCCTCCACAGATACGCAGTATTTT. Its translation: CASSLDRASTDTQYF.